Reported below is one TCR beta chain. The V and J ends lost 0 bases and 2 bases, in that order; junction bases with no gene match: 15. The CDR3 is 22 amino acids. Germline CDR1 and CDR2: LGHDT and YNNKEL (reference sequence). Individuals drawn from 24 US areas were about 18 to 100 years old. The data were obtained in a study of blood T cell repertoires in COVID-19. Whole-study context: The United States, Italy and Spain provided the acute and convalescent COVID-19 samples.

Source study methods: Amplifying reference gene primers gave estimates of nucleated cell counts. Sequencing was performed with immunoSEQ multiplex PCR; in TCRdb, only in-frame clones are kept and a portion is missing. V, J and clone size derive from that table, while D and trimming were established from the DNA sequence. The repertoire holds 190,000 or so clones, roughly 87% seen once, with around 10% in the top ten. This sequence was found in a man younger than 35 with acute COVID-19. The source material was PBMCs or T cells enriched from blood (not recorded which). This chain joins TRBV3-1 (or the pseudogene TRBV3-2) and TRBJ2-4, with 14 bases that match TRBD2. The CDR3 region is CASSQESDAGLAGVGTKNIQYF. In DNA, the CDR3 is TGTGCCAGCAGCCAAGAAAGCGACGCGGGACTAGCGGGAGTTGGGACCAAAAACATTCAGTACTTC.